Listed here are 26 T cell receptor beta chains from one sample, sequenced in a study of shared clonotypes between healthy human individuals. CD8 cells regarded as naive lacked CD45RO, were positively chosen for CCR7, and omitted terminally differentiated effector memory CD45RA+ cells. The data were produced by immunoSEQ multiplex PCR, yet TCRdb's version contains in-frame clones alone and is incomplete. The top ten hold 0.9% to 1.4% of the sample, which has around 2,000,000 clones, roughly 94% seen once. The specimen sequenced was naive CD8+ T cells sorted from blood. These TCRs come from a man aged 18 to 30 in good health.

This chain uses TRBV4-1 with TRBJ2-1; TRBD1 matches 7 bases. Germline lookup yields CDR1 MGHRA and CDR2 YSYEKL. This CDR3 comprises 13 residues. With 0 bases clipped from V and 9 bases from J, the junction kept 2 bases outside the gene matches. Here the CDR3 DNA reads TGCGCCAGCAGCCAAGACGAGGGGGCTGAGCAGTTCTTC. This gives the protein CASSQDEGAEQFF.

This chain joins TRBV7-9 and TRBJ2-1; 9 nucleotides line up with TRBD1. This CDR3 contains 11 residues. Germline CDR1 SEHNR, CDR2 FQNEAQ (reference sequence). With 5 bases clipped from V and 15 bases from J, the junction kept 5 bases outside the gene matches. The CDR3: CASSPGTGLFF. The CDR3 DNA is TGTGCCAGCAGCCCGGGGACAGGGTTGTTCTTC.

A remark on this clone: The same CDR3 can be traced to other DNA sequences in this sample. The gene calls are TRBV13 and TRBJ2-7; D remains unclear. The V end lost 5 bases, the J end lost 3 bases, and 11 bases lay between the germline ends. CDR1 is PRHDT, CDR2 FYEKMQ, per germline (reference sequence). The CDR3 runs to 13 residues. CDR3 sequence reads: CASSPLGSYEQYF. For the CDR3, the DNA is TGTGCCAGCAGCCCCCTGGGTAGCTACGAGCAGTACTTC.

This chain joins TRBV7-9 and TRBJ1-1; no clear D. Germline loops: CDR1 SEHNR, CDR2 FQNEAQ (reference sequence). V lost 5 bases to trimming and J lost 6 bases, with 10 bases between them. The CDR3 loop spans 12 amino acids. The CDR3 protein is CASSTPRAEAFF. CDR3 nucleotides: TGTGCCAGCAGCACCCCACGCGCTGAAGCTTTCTTT.

The rearrangement uses TRBV9 and TRBJ2-1; no reliable D call. Trimming removed 1 base from V and 7 bases from J, with 6 bases in between. The CDR3 has 12 amino acids. Germline values: CDR1 SGDLS, CDR2 YYNGEE. The CDR3 here is CASSVTPNEQFF. CDR3 coding DNA: TGTGCCAGCAGCGTAACACCGAATGAGCAGTTCTTC.

The genes are TRBV30 and TRBJ1-3; no reliable D call. The V and J ends lost 1 base and 0 bases respectively, with 10 bases between them. Germline loops: CDR1 GTSNPN, CDR2 SVGIG (reference sequence). The CDR3 has 15 residues. The CDR3 nucleotides are TGTGCCTGGAGTGCCGGGCGAAGCTCTGGAAACACCATATATTTT. Translation gives CAWSAGRSSGNTIYF.

This clone was observed a single time. The chain is built from TRBV6-5 and TRBJ2-7; no clear D gene. CDR3 length: 14 residues. Germline V gene lookup returns CDR1 MNHEY and CDR2 SVGAGI. The V end lost 2 bases, the J end lost 5 bases, and 13 bases lay between the germline ends. CDR3 nucleotide sequence: TGTGCCAGCAGTTACATTAGTGGGGTCCACGAGCAGTACTTC. This translates into CASSYISGVHEQYF.

The CDR3 region is CASSPGSDYEQYF. DNA for the CDR3: TGTGCCAGCAGCCCAGGGTCGGACTACGAGCAGTACTTC. V gene TRBV7-3 combines with J gene TRBJ2-7, with D maybe TRBD1 (5 bases). This CDR3 has 13 residues. The germline V gene has CDR1 SGHTA and CDR2 FQGTGA. The V gene lost 5 bases and the J gene lost 3 bases, with 11 bases spanning the gap.

The chain has TRBV9 and TRBJ2-7, with 7 bases identical to TRBD1. Trimming took 0 bases from V and 5 from J; bases not matched to a gene: 2. CDR1 and CDR2 from the germline V gene are SGDLS and YYNGEE. This CDR3 is 13 amino acids long. The CDR3 region has the DNA TGTGCCAGCAGCGTAGAGGGACAGAACGAGCAGTACTTC. Encoded protein: CASSVEGQNEQYF.

This sequence joins TRBV29-1 and TRBJ2-1, with D perhaps matching TRBD2 (7 bases). From germline, CDR1 is SQVTM and CDR2 ANQGSEA. CDR3 length: 12 residues. V shed 4 bases and J shed 8 bases, with 12 bases lying between them. The CDR3 DNA follows: TGCAGCGTTGGGGGCGGGGGCTATGAGCAGTTCTTC. Its translation is CSVGGGGYEQFF.

The chain joins TRBV5-6 to TRBJ2-1; D is perhaps TRBD1 or TRBD2 (6 bases each). V shed 2 bases and J shed 7 bases, with 10 bases lying between them. CDR3 length: 13 amino acids. Germline lookup yields CDR1 SGHDT and CDR2 YYEEEE. CDR3 sequence reads: CASSFGGGNEQFF. The CDR3 coding sequence is TGTGCCAGCAGCTTCGGGGGCGGGAATGAGCAGTTCTTC.

This clone is a singleton in its sample. The chain is built from TRBV11-2 and TRBJ1-2; D uncertain. The CDR3 is 14 residues long. Germline V lookup: CDR1 SGHAT, CDR2 FQNNGV. Trimming left V 1 base short and J 5 bases short, with 11 bases between. CDR3 residues: CASSLAGEVYGYTF. DNA for the CDR3: TGTGCCAGCAGCTTAGCCGGGGAGGTATATGGCTACACCTTC.

CDR3 amino acids: CASSIISGTYEQYF. CDR3 bases: TGTGCCAGTAGTATCATTAGCGGGACCTACGAGCAGTACTTC. This chain joins TRBV19 and TRBJ2-7, with TRBD2 matching over 8 bases. This CDR3 is 14 amino acids long. Germline V CDR1 and CDR2: LNHDA, SQIVND (reference sequence). J gave up 2 bases and V 3 bases, and 3 bases lay outside the gene matches.

The chain couples TRBV27 to TRBJ1-2; D call uncertain. This CDR3 has 15 residues. Trimming shortened V by 5 bases and J by 4 bases, and 17 bases separated the two germline ends. Germline V gene lookup returns CDR1 MNHEY and CDR2 SMNVEV (reference sequence). The CDR3 sequence is CASSPTEVGFYGYTF. The CDR3 nucleotides read TGTGCCAGCAGTCCCACGGAGGTAGGGTTCTATGGCTACACCTTC.

The CDR3 bases are TGCGCCAGCAGTGAGGTCAGGGGGGTTACGGATACGCAGTATTTT. Translating gives CASSEVRGVTDTQYF. The chain employs TRBV10-2 and TRBJ2-3; a possible D gene is TRBD1 (7 bases). The CDR3 covers 15 residues. V shed 2 bases and J shed 6 bases, with 15 bases lying between them. Germline V gives CDR1 WSHSY, CDR2 SAAADI.

This clone has a handful of counts. The chain links TRBV5-6 to TRBJ1-1, with unresolved D. This CDR3 has 12 residues. The V gene's germline CDR1 is SGHDT and CDR2 YYEEEE. Deletions cut 6 bases from V and 0 bases from J, with 6 bases between. CDR3 DNA: TGTGCCAGCACAGGTATGAACACTGAAGCTTTCTTT. It encodes CASTGMNTEAFF. The full variable domain, with the rest looked up from reference TRBV5-6 and TRBJ1-1, is DAGVTQSPTHLIKTRGQQVTLRCSPKSGHDTVSWYQQALGQGPQFIFQYYEEEERQRGNFPDRFSGHQFPNYSSELNVNALLLGDSALYLCASTGMNTEAFFGQGTRLTVV.

Only a few counts were recorded for this clone. A read error may produce the germline difference seen at one junction end. The rearrangement uses TRBV5-5 and TRBJ1-6; TRBD1 matches at 7 bases. CDR1 and CDR2 (germline): SGHKS, YYEKEE (reference sequence). There are 15 residues in the CDR3. CDR3 sequence reads: CASTWDSSYNSPLHF. For the CDR3, the DNA is TGTGCCAGCACCTGGGACAGCTCCTATAATTCGCCCCTCCACTTT.

This clone was counted between two and nine times. The same CDR3 is also encoded by other DNA sequences in this sample. The V gene is TRBV4-1, the J gene TRBJ2-7, with 10 bases that match TRBD1. V lost 4 bases to trimming and J lost 2 bases; unmatched junction nucleotides: 2. This CDR3 is built from 14 residues. Germline CDR1 MGHRA, CDR2 YSYEKL. The CDR3 is CASSPGTGAYEQYF. CDR3 in DNA: TGCGCCAGCAGCCCCGGGACAGGGGCCTACGAGCAGTACTTC.

The chain has TRBV19 and TRBJ2-7, with D perhaps TRBD1 (5 bases). V was pared by 6 bases and J by 0 bases, with 9 bases between. The CDR3 covers 13 residues. Germline CDR1 is LNHDA and CDR2 is SQIVND (reference sequence). CDR3 sequence reads: CASRSGFSYEQYF. The CDR3 DNA reads TGTGCCAGTAGATCAGGGTTCTCCTACGAGCAGTACTTC.

The chain couples TRBV4-3 to TRBJ2-1, with D possibly TRBD2 on 5 matching bases. V was shortened by 0 bases and J by 8 bases, with 11 bases between the two germline ends. This CDR3 region has 14 residues. CDR1 and CDR2 (germline): LGHNA, YSLEER. The CDR3 loop is CASSQETSLDEQFF. In DNA form, the CDR3 reads TGCGCCAGCAGCCAAGAAACTAGTCTGGATGAGCAGTTCTTC.

J is TRBJ1-2 and V is TRBV6-1; possibly TRBD1 for D (6 bases). Germline CDR1 MNHNS, CDR2 SASEGT. Trimming removed 4 bases at V and 6 bases at J, with 21 bases between. There are 16 residues in the CDR3. CDR3 sequence reads: CASSGYLLAGVDGYTF. CDR3 bases: TGTGCCAGCAGTGGATACCTTTTGGCAGGGGTGGATGGCTACACCTTC.

The chain uses TRBV13 and TRBJ2-4, with D possibly TRBD1 on 5 matching bases. The CDR3 consists of 14 residues. CDR1 and CDR2 (germline): PRHDT, FYEKMQ (reference sequence). V lost 0 bases to trimming and J lost 8 bases, with 11 bases between them. CDR3 nucleotide sequence: TGTGCCAGCAGCTTAGGCGAAGGGGAAGACATTCAGTACTTC. This encodes CASSLGEGEDIQYF.

The chain carries TRBV30 and TRBJ2-1; 9 nucleotides line up with TRBD1. V shed 3 bases, J shed 4 bases, and the junction held 4 bases outside the gene matches. The CDR3 loop spans 14 amino acids. Germline V gene data show CDR1 as GTSNPN and CDR2 as SVGIG (reference sequence). The CDR3 loop reads CAWSKQGAYNEQFF. CDR3 nucleotides: TGTGCCTGGAGCAAACAGGGGGCATACAATGAGCAGTTCTTC.

V and J are TRBV28 and TRBJ2-5; possibly TRBD2 for D (5 bases). CDR1 is MDHEN and CDR2 is SYDVKM in the germline V gene. The ends were cut back, 5 bases at V and 5 bases at J, with 18 bases in the middle. The CDR3 has 15 residues. CDR3 bases: TGTGCCAGCAGTGCGGGTGGACCCCTGGAGGAGACCCAGTACTTC. Translated, it gives CASSAGGPLEETQYF.

This clone was seen only a few times. The V gene is TRBV11-2, the J gene TRBJ2-7; TRBD1 agrees at 7 bases. Germline-derived CDR1 and CDR2 are SGHAT and FQNNGV. The CDR3 is made up of 17 amino acids. Trimming took 3 bases from V and 5 from J; bases not matched to a gene: 16. DNA of the CDR3: TGTGCCAGCAGCTTTCGCACAGGGGTTCCCCTGGGGAACGAGCAGTACTTC. Translated, it gives CASSFRTGVPLGNEQYF.

The chain uses TRBV28 and TRBJ2-7; TRBD1 matches 9 bases. V lost 6 bases to trimming and J lost 4 bases; unmatched junction nucleotides: 7. CDR1 is MDHEN and CDR2 is SYDVKM in the germline V gene. The CDR3 runs 14 residues. The CDR3: CASRRDREFYEQYF. The CDR3 nucleotides read TGTGCCAGCAGACGGGACAGGGAATTTTACGAGCAGTACTTC.